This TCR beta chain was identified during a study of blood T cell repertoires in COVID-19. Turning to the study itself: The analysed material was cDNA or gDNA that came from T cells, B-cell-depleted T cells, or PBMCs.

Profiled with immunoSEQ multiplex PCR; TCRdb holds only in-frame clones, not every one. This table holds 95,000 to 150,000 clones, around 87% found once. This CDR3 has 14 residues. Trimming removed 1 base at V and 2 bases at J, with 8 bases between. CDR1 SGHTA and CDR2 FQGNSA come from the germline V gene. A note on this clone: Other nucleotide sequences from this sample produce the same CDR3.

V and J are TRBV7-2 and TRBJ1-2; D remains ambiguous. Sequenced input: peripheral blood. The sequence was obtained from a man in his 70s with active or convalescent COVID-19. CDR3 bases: TGTGCCAGCAGCTTAGATCGGGTAAACTATGGCTACACCTTC. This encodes CASSLDRVNYGYTF.